The 19 T cell receptor beta chains listed next were all sequenced from one sample in a study of response to subunit inactivated influenza vaccine. TCRdb reanalysed the RT-PCR reads using MiXCR and keeps one entry per CDR3 protein. In the table there are about 610,000 distinct CDR3 sequences, about 15% of which are singletons. Sequencing used PBMCs from blood, obtained 12 days after vaccination. These receptors came from a man in his fifties who received an inactivated influenza vaccine.

The chain uses TRBV20-1 and TRBJ2-3; 7 nucleotides align to TRBD1. Germline CDR1 and CDR2: DFQATT and SNEGSKA (reference sequence). Unmatched junction bases numbered 9, after V lost 6 bases and J lost 3 bases. CDR3 size: 14 residues. The CDR3 protein is CSAIRGSGTDTQYF. The CDR3 coding sequence is TGCAGTGCCATCAGGGGGTCAGGTACAGATACGCAGTATTTT.

This clonotype was detected only a few times. The V gene is TRBV7-9, the J gene TRBJ2-5, with 11 bases aligning to TRBD2. Germline trimming cut 5 bases from V and 1 base from J; bases unmatched to any gene: 6. This CDR3 region has 16 residues. Germline lookup yields CDR1 SEHNR and CDR2 FQNEAQ (reference sequence). This chain's CDR3 is CASSLTSGGFQETQYF. CDR3 bases: TGTGCCAGCAGCCTTACTAGCGGGGGCTTCCAAGAGACCCAGTACTTC.

This clonotype was found a few times. CDR3 sequence: CSVLGLAGGWTDTQYF. DNA of the CDR3: TGCAGCGTGCTGGGACTAGCGGGAGGATGGACAGATACGCAGTATTTT. This chain joins TRBV29-1 and TRBJ2-3, with 15 bases identical to TRBD2. V gave up 6 bases and J gave up 3 bases; unmatched junction bases: 7. Germline assignment: CDR1 SQVTM and CDR2 ANQGSEA. This CDR3 has 16 residues.

As for this clonotype: A much larger clone lies one base from this, so it may be a read error. J is TRBJ2-2 and V is TRBV28; a weak D match, TRBD1 (5 bases). CDR1 and CDR2 (germline): MDHEN, SYDVKM. V lost 6 bases and J 14 bases, leaving 16 bases between the germline ends. The CDR3 extends over 12 amino acids. The CDR3 is CASSLGPRILFF. CDR3 DNA: TGTGCCAGCAGCCTGGGGCCCCGAATTCTGTTTTTT.

The chain carries TRBV5-1 and TRBJ1-2; 7 bases agree with TRBD1. The germline V gene has CDR1 SGHRS and CDR2 YFSETQ. The V gene end was trimmed by 4 bases and the J gene end by 4 bases; junction bases not matched to a gene: 4. This CDR3 region has 13 residues. The CDR3 here is CASSRDSLYGYTF. In DNA form, the CDR3 reads TGCGCCAGCAGCCGGGACAGTCTCTATGGCTACACCTTC. Full variable domain (missing parts from reference TRBV5-1 and TRBJ1-2): KAGVTQTPRYLIKTRGQQVTLSCSPISGHRSVSWYQQTPGQGLQFLFEYFSETQRNKGNFPGRFSGRQFSNSRSEMNVSTLELGDSALYLCASSRDSLYGYTFGSGTRLTVV.

CDR3 in DNA: TGTGCCAGCAGCCCGGGGTCGACAGGCCACTACAATGAGCAGTTCTTC. Protein: CASSPGSTGHYNEQFF. This chain uses TRBV5-5 with TRBJ2-1, with TRBD1 as a possible D gene (6 bases). The CDR3 is 16 amino acids. CDR1 SGHKS and CDR2 YYEKEE come from the germline V gene (reference sequence). V was cut by 4 bases and J by 3 bases, with 17 bases left in between. The whole variable domain, filled in from reference TRBV5-5 and TRBJ2-1, reads DAGVTQSPTHLIKTRGQQVTLRCSPISGHKSVSWYQQVLGQGPQFIFQYYEKEERGRGNFPDRFSARQFPNYSSELNVNALLLGDSALYLCASSPGSTGHYNEQFFGPGTRLTVL.

This clonotype was observed a handful of times. V gene TRBV11-2 combines with J gene TRBJ2-3; 11 positions match TRBD1. The ends lost 4 bases at V and 1 base at J; junction bases unmatched: 4. This CDR3 has 16 amino acids. CDR1 is SGHAT, CDR2 FQNNGV, per germline. CDR3 in DNA: TGTGCCAGCAGCTCCGGACAGGGGGCCGGCACAGATACGCAGTATTTT. Its translation is CASSSGQGAGTDTQYF.

The V and J genes are TRBV4-1 and TRBJ2-7; 7 nucleotides line up with TRBD1. The V segment lost 3 bases and the J segment 3 bases; nucleotides outside the gene matches: 11. The CDR3 loop spans 16 amino acids. CDR1 and CDR2 (germline): MGHRA, YSYEKL. The CDR3 DNA follows: TGCGCCAGCAGCCAGCCATGGGGACAGTTGAGCTACGAGCAGTACTTC. Translated, it gives CASSQPWGQLSYEQYF.

The rearrangement links TRBV7-3 to TRBJ2-3; D is possibly TRBD1 (6 bases). Germline V gives CDR1 SGHTA, CDR2 FQGTGA. Trimming cost V 5 bases and J 4 bases, with 13 bases left between them. The CDR3 length is 14 residues. The CDR3 nucleotides are TGTGCCAGCAGCAGGTGGCAGGGGCCAGATACGCAGTATTTT. Protein sequence: CASSRWQGPDTQYF.

The rearrangement joins TRBV12-3 or TRBV12-4 to TRBJ1-1; D might be TRBD1 (6 bases). The CDR3 is 13 amino acids. The V end lost 2 bases, the J end lost 6 bases, and 10 bases lay between the germline ends. The CDR3 DNA is TGTGCCAGCAGTTTAAGAGGACAGCCTGAAGCTTTCTTT. It is translated as CASSLRGQPEAFF.

There are a few counts of this clonotype. This rearrangement joins TRBV7-3 to TRBJ2-5, with 12 bases matching TRBD2. The V segment lost 4 bases and the J segment 4 bases; nucleotides outside the gene matches: 7. Per the germline V gene, CDR1 is SGHTA and CDR2 is FQGTGA. The CDR3 totals 16 residues. The CDR3 sequence: CASSSTSGRGGETQYF. Here the CDR3 DNA reads TGTGCCAGCAGCTCGACTAGCGGGAGAGGAGGAGAGACCCAGTACTTC.

The chain combines TRBV11-2 with TRBJ2-5; D may be TRBD1 (5 bases). V was cut by 2 bases and J by 4 bases, with 11 bases left in between. The CDR3 has 14 amino acids. Germline CDR1 and CDR2: SGHAT and FQNNGV. CDR3 sequence: CASSLSRVGETQYF. The CDR3 DNA sequence: TGTGCCAGCAGCTTAAGCAGGGTCGGAGAGACCCAGTACTTC.

The V call is TRBV5-1, the J call TRBJ1-1; tentative D call: TRBD1 (5 bases). Germline CDR1 reads SGHRS; CDR2 reads YFSETQ. CDR3 length: 13 amino acids. Trimming shortened V by 0 bases and J by 7 bases, and 10 bases separated the two germline ends. The CDR3 DNA is TGCGCCAGCAGCTTGGGGGACCCCGGTGAAGCTTTCTTT. Its translation is CASSLGDPGEAFF.

This clonotype was recorded at least ten times. V usage is TRBV7-2 and J usage is TRBJ2-5; 8 bases fit TRBD1. V lost 6 bases to trimming and J lost 5 bases; unmatched junction nucleotides: 8. This CDR3 is 14 amino acids long. Germline V gives CDR1 SGHTA, CDR2 FQGNSA. The CDR3 reads CASSRSGGRETQYF. The CDR3 region has the DNA TGTGCCAGCAGTCGATCAGGGGGCCGGGAGACCCAGTACTTC. The complete variable domain, with remaining parts taken from reference TRBV7-2 and TRBJ2-5, reads GAGVSQSPSNKVTEKGKDVELRCDPISGHTALYWYRQSLGQGLEFLIYFQGNSAPDKSGLPSDRFSAERTGGSVSTLTIQRTQQEDSAVYLCASSRSGGRETQYFGPGTRLLVL.

The J gene is TRBJ2-1, the V gene TRBV20-1; D not resolved. The CDR3 sequence is 12 residues long. Germline CDR1 and CDR2: DFQATT and SNEGSKA (reference sequence). Deletions cut 3 bases from V and 12 bases from J, with 15 bases between. The chain's CDR3 is CSASSLAVGQFF. CDR3 DNA: TGCAGTGCTAGTTCCTTAGCTGTAGGGCAGTTCTTC.

This clonotype was observed a handful of times. V usage is TRBV5-6 and J usage is TRBJ1-1; 7 bases fit TRBD1. Germline V gene lookup returns CDR1 SGHDT and CDR2 YYEEEE. V lost 2 bases, J lost 4 bases, and 5 bases stayed unmatched. CDR3 size: 14 residues. CDR3 loop: CASSFGAGGTEAFF. The CDR3, as DNA: TGTGCCAGCAGCTTTGGGGCAGGGGGCACTGAAGCTTTCTTT.

The rearrangement uses TRBV20-1 and TRBJ2-7; D gene ambiguous. The CDR3 contains 13 residues. Germline V lookup: CDR1 DFQATT, CDR2 SNEGSKA (reference sequence). The V end lost 3 bases, the J end lost 6 bases, and 15 bases lay between the germline ends. CDR3: CSASQPGPLEQYF. CDR3 in DNA: TGCAGTGCTAGTCAACCCGGGCCCCTCGAGCAGTACTTC.

The gene calls are TRBV6-5 and TRBJ2-1; D unclear. Trimming stripped 0 bases from V and 1 base from J, with 4 bases between. The CDR3 length is 14 residues. Per germline, CDR1 MNHEY and CDR2 SVGAGI. The CDR3 DNA sequence: TGTGCCAGCAGTTACTCGCAGTCCTACAATGAGCAGTTCTTC. Amino acids: CASSYSQSYNEQFF.

This clonotype was seen ten or more times. The chain links TRBV3-1 to TRBJ2-2, with D unclear. V was trimmed by 4 bases and J by 5 bases, leaving 11 bases between them. Germline CDR1 and CDR2: LGHDT and YNNKEL (reference sequence). The CDR3 runs 14 residues. In DNA form, the CDR3 reads TGTGCCAGCAGCCCCGTTTACACAACCGGGGAGCTGTTTTTT. Amino acids: CASSPVYTTGELFF.